This T cell receptor beta chain originates from a study of beta chain features in type 1 diabetes. Findings of the study overall: People with Type 1 diabetes carried modestly yet significantly shorter TCRB CDR3s in all four CD4+ subsets.

CDR1 is SGHTA and CDR2 is FQGNSA in the germline V gene. Between the trimmed V and J ends, which lost 1 base and 1 base, there was a span of 12 bases. This CDR3 is 16 amino acids long. Remarks on this clone: The antigen is undetermined.

The study reverse transcribed the entire isolated RNA, so it sequenced expressed TCRB transcripts. The repertoire was sequenced with immunoSEQ multiplex PCR; TCRdb's copy has only in-frame clones and lacks some. Among about 650,000 clones, about an eighth were seen once, and the ten largest hold around 0.12%. The sequenced sample was naive CD4+ T cells from blood. The sequence was obtained from a man younger than 40 with type 1 diabetes. The chain employs TRBV7-2 and TRBJ2-3; no reliable D call. The CDR3 protein is CASSLGPTVGTDTQYF. The CDR3 DNA reads as TGTGCCAGCAGCTTAGGTCCAACAGTGGGCACAGATACGCAGTATTTT.